The next 7 T cell receptor beta chains were all read from a single sample in a study of PD-1 blockade in classical Hodgkin lymphoma. Profiling relied on immunoSEQ multiplex PCR, and the TCRdb table lists in-frame clones only, not all of them. The sample lists about 35,000 clones; around nine tenths were seen once. As for time point: newly diagnosed, previously untreated cHL patient sample. With magnetic negative selection, CD4+ T cells were purified from PBMCs that had been thawed. Sequencing was done on a sample of CD4+ T cells from blood. The receptors were sampled from a human donor with classical Hodgkin lymphoma.

The chain couples TRBV7-2 to TRBJ1-4; D unclear. Trimming pared 4 bases from V and 7 bases from J, leaving 13 bases between. The CDR3 sequence is 14 residues long. Germline loops: CDR1 SGHTA, CDR2 FQGNSA. The CDR3 spells CASSSRAEGEKLFF. The CDR3 region has the DNA TGTGCCAGCAGCTCCCGGGCGGAGGGTGAAAAACTGTTTTTT.

This sequence joins TRBV4-1 and TRBJ2-3; unclear D gene. Germline values: CDR1 MGHRA, CDR2 YSYEKL. This CDR3 spans 13 amino acids. V lost 3 bases to trimming and J lost 6 bases, with 10 bases between them. The CDR3 coding sequence is TGCGCCAGCAGCCAGAGCTCCAGGGATACGCAGTATTTT. It encodes CASSQSSRDTQYF.

Concerning this clone: A read error may account for a junction end that differs from germline. This chain uses TRBV5-3 with TRBJ2-7; D gene ambiguous. TRBV5-3 is an open reading frame, and its role is uncertain. The CDR3 spans 13 residues. CDR3 in DNA: TGTGCCAGCAGCTCTCCTATGAATACCGAGCAGTACTTC. Translation: CASSSPMNTEQYF.

This rearrangement joins TRBV5-1 to TRBJ2-7, with D hard to call. Germline CDR1 SGHRS, CDR2 YFSETQ. This CDR3 has 13 residues. Trimming shortened V by 4 bases and J by 3 bases, and 11 bases separated the two germline ends. The CDR3 loop reads CASSRGDLYEQYF. DNA of the CDR3: TGCGCCAGCAGCCGTGGGGATCTCTACGAGCAGTACTTC.

The V call is TRBV7-2, the J call TRBJ2-3; a weak D match, TRBD2 (6 bases). The ends were cut back, 5 bases at V and 0 bases at J, with 15 bases in the middle. Looked up from germline, CDR1 is SGHTA and CDR2 is FQGNSA. The CDR3 has 16 amino acids. In DNA form, the CDR3 reads TGTGCCAGCAGCCCCCGTGGTAGCGGTAGCACAGATACGCAGTATTTT. Translation: CASSPRGSGSTDTQYF.

The V and J genes are TRBV9 and TRBJ2-1; weak D call: TRBD1 (5 bases). This CDR3 comprises 14 residues. Germline V gene lookup returns CDR1 SGDLS and CDR2 YYNGEE. Trimming left V 0 bases short and J 5 bases short, with 9 bases between. The CDR3 sequence: CASSVAGLHNEQFF. Written as DNA, the CDR3 is TGTGCCAGCAGCGTAGCAGGGCTCCACAATGAGCAGTTCTTC.

The chain uses TRBV5-1 and TRBJ2-1; D perhaps matches TRBD1 (6 bases). V lost 4 bases, J lost 9 bases, and 17 bases lay in between. The CDR3 loop spans 14 amino acids. Germline V gives CDR1 SGHRS, CDR2 YFSETQ. The CDR3 region is CASSVGTPLTEQFF. The CDR3 nucleotides read TGCGCCAGCAGCGTCGGGACACCTTTAACTGAGCAGTTCTTC.